This TCR beta chain is from a study of PD-L1 blockade in urothelial cancer. Study in general: Twenty-five of 29 patients were males with bladder-origin urothelial cancer. Blood analysis occurred 3 weeks (second dose) and 6 weeks after treatment start. Median T cell yield from blood was over 130,000.

Whole-study results and caveats: Tumor-associated blood clones were expanded more by durable-benefit patients at 3 weeks.

As for this clone: Its antigen is not known.

The method was immunoSEQ multiplex PCR; TCRdb's version includes in-frame clones alone and lacks a portion of them. The sample consists of under 30,000 clones, around 85% of them appearing once. The CDR3 has 13 residues. The germline gives CDR1 SQVTM, CDR2 ANQGSEA. V lost 4 bases to trimming and J lost 2 bases; unmatched junction nucleotides: 3. The starting material was PBMCs, obtained around atezolizumab (anti-PD-L1) treatment. The chain employs TRBV29-1 and TRBJ2-7; TRBD2 matches 9 bases. This clonotype was sampled from a man in his forties or fifties with urothelial cancer. CDR3 residues: CSVGSGGPYEQYF. CDR3 in DNA: TGCAGCGTTGGAAGCGGGGGGCCCTACGAGCAGTACTTC.